Below, one T cell receptor (beta chain) is given with its context. As yet, its antigen is unknown. Trimming stripped 2 bases from V and 4 bases from J, with 11 bases between. From germline, CDR1 is SGHDT and CDR2 YYEEEE. The CDR3 runs to 14 residues. This specimen belongs to a study of PD-1 blockade in classical Hodgkin lymphoma. Study-wide results and limits: TCR diversity at baseline was reported to be reduced in newly diagnosed patients relative to healthy donors.

Assay used: immunoSEQ multiplex PCR; TCRdb lists only in-frame clones, some missing. The sample includes roughly 7,000 clones, about 79% of them seen just once. The time point here: newly diagnosed, previously untreated cHL patient sample. The origin of this receptor is a human donor with classical Hodgkin lymphoma. Sequencing input: peripheral blood mononuclear cells (PBMCs). The chain has TRBV5-6 and TRBJ2-3; possibly TRBD2 for D (5 bases). The CDR3 DNA reads TGTGCCAGCAGCTTTCTACTCGGGGCAGATACGCAGTATTTT. It codes for CASSFLLGADTQYF.